These T cell receptor beta chains were read from a single sample in a study of T cell responses to AZD1222 COVID-19 vaccine. Generated by immunoSEQ multiplex PCR, the TCRdb table keeps only in-frame clones and is missing some. The sample shows over 150,000 clones, around nine tenths of them seen only once. The specimen was peripheral blood, collected on day 0 of AZD1222 vaccination. All receptors come from an adult in good health. CDR3s include the opening cysteine and the closing phenylalanine or tryptophan. A D gene is named only where the DNA matches it firmly. Some rows have no size entry. The others give once, few or many, or a class for an expanded clone.

TRBV3-1/TRBV3-2	TRBJ1-6	NA	NA	TGTGCCAGCAGCCCCACAGGAGGCGATAATTCACCCCTCCACTTT	CASSPTGGDNSPLHF
TRBV18	TRBJ2-5	NA	TRBD2	TGTGCCAGCTCACCACCTCTGGACGGGAGGGCCGAGGAGACCCAGTACTTC	CASSPPLDGRAEETQYF
TRBV5-1	TRBJ2-1	NA	TRBD2	TGCGCCAGCAGCCACTCTAGCGGGAGGGCCTACAATGAGCAGTTCTTC	CASSHSSGRAYNEQFF
TRBV27	TRBJ2-3	NA	NA	TGTGCCAGCAGTTTAGGGACCGTGCTCACAGATACGCAGTATTTT	CASSLGTVLTDTQYF
TRBV6-5	TRBJ1-2	NA	TRBD1	TGTGCCAGCAGTTCCGGGACAGCCTCTAACTATGGCTACACCTTC	CASSSGTASNYGYTF
TRBV4-1	TRBJ2-1	NA	TRBD1	TGCGCCAGCAGCCAAGAAACAGGGGTAAACAATGAGCAGTTCTTC	CASSQETGVNNEQFF
TRBV2	TRBJ2-5	NA	TRBD1	TGTGCCAGCAGCCCGGACAGGGCTCAAGAGACCCAGTACTTC	CASSPDRAQETQYF
TRBV24-1	TRBJ1-5	NA	NA	TGTGCCACCAGTGATGGAATCGGATCCTCGGAACAGCCCCAGCATTTT	CATSDGIGSSEQPQHF
TRBV5-8	TRBJ2-7	NA	NA	TGTGCCAGCAGCTTGGGGGGGACTTTGGAGCAGTACTTC	CASSLGGTLEQYF
TRBV2	TRBJ2-5	once	TRBD1	TGTGCCAGCAGGAGGGACAGGGGAAGCGTGACCCAGTACTTC	CASRRDRGSVTQYF
TRBV5-1	TRBJ1-5	once	NA	TGCGCCAGCAGAGACACTAATAGCAATCAGCCCCAGCATTTT	CASRDTNSNQPQHF
TRBV6-5	TRBJ1-1	NA	NA	TGTGCCAGCAGATCCGTAAACACTGAAGCTTTCTTT	CASRSVNTEAFF
TRBV30	TRBJ1-5	NA	TRBD1	TGTGCCTGGAGTACTGGACAGGGGGAGCAGCCCCAGCATTTT	CAWSTGQGEQPQHF
TRBV27	TRBJ2-5	NA	NA	TGTGCCAGCAGTTTATCGGGACAAGGACAAGAGACCCAGTACTTC	CASSLSGQGQETQYF
TRBV5-6	TRBJ1-6	NA	NA	TGTGCCAGCAGCCCTCTCCGGTCACCCCTCCACTTT	CASSPLRSPLHF
TRBV30	TRBJ1-1	NA	NA	TGTGCCTGGAGGTCCGGAATGGACACTGAAGCTTTCTTT	CAWRSGMDTEAFF
TRBV7-2	TRBJ2-5	NA	TRBD2	TGTGCCAGCAGCTTAGCGGTGCGGGGGGGGTACCAAGAGACCCAGTACTTC	CASSLAVRGGYQETQYF
TRBV29-1	TRBJ1-2	NA	TRBD1	TGCAGCGTATGGGGGACAGGGGAGGATGGCTACACCTTC	CSVWGTGEDGYTF
TRBV6-2/TRBV6-3	TRBJ1-5	NA	NA	TGTGCCAGCAGTAGGGGCGATCAGCCCCAGCATTTT	CASSRGDQPQHF
TRBV9	TRBJ2-5	NA	NA	TGTGCCAGCAGCGTAGGCGGTCGCGGACAGCAAGAGACCCAGTACTTC	CASSVGGRGQQETQYF
TRBV13	TRBJ2-7	NA	TRBD2	TGTGCCAGCAGGCCGACTAGCGGGAGGGTTTACGAGCAGTACTTC	CASRPTSGRVYEQYF
TRBV12-3/TRBV12-4	TRBJ2-7	NA	NA	TGTGCCAGCAGCGGAGTTAACTACGAGCAGTACTTC	CASSGVNYEQYF
TRBV27	TRBJ2-5	NA	TRBD2	TGTGCCAGCAGTTTAGCCCCGGGGGGCCAAGAGACCCAGTACTTC	CASSLAPGGQETQYF
TRBV7-2	TRBJ2-1	NA	TRBD2	TGTGCCAGCAGCCCACTAGCGGGGACGGGGGGGCAGTTCTTC	CASSPLAGTGGQFF
TRBV12-3/TRBV12-4	TRBJ1-5	NA	NA	TGTGCCAGCGGAGAGGGTAGCAATCAGCCCCAGCATTTT	CASGEGSNQPQHF
TRBV15	TRBJ1-5	NA	NA	TGTGCCACCAGCAGAGAGAGGGGGGGGATGCAGCCCCAGCATTTT	CATSRERGGMQPQHF
TRBV6-1	TRBJ1-5	NA	TRBD1	TGTGCCAGTCAGAGGACAGGGAATCAGCCCCAGCATTTT	CASQRTGNQPQHF
TRBV2	TRBJ2-2	NA	TRBD2	TGTGCCAGCAGTCCGGGTGGGACTAGCGGGACCGGGGAGCTGTTTTTT	CASSPGGTSGTGELFF